These 9 T cell receptor beta chains were all obtained from the same sample, sequenced in a study of blood T cell repertoires in COVID-19. Data came from immunoSEQ multiplex PCR; TCRdb stores just in-frame clones and leaves some out. Among around 250,000 clones, around 84% were seen once, and the ten largest hold 15% to 19%. Specimen: PBMCs or T cells enriched from blood (not recorded which). The receptors derive from a man aged 18 to 30 who had recovered from COVID-19.

The chain is built from TRBV18 and TRBJ1-5; possible D gene TRBD1, 5 bases. Germline V CDR1 and CDR2: KGHSH, LQKENI. V dropped 3 bases and J dropped 2 bases, with 11 bases sitting between them. There are 15 residues in the CDR3. The chain's CDR3 is CASSPIPQGNQPQHF. DNA of the CDR3: TGTGCCAGCTCACCGATACCACAGGGCAATCAGCCCCAGCATTTT.

This clone was seen once. The rearrangement joins TRBV5-1 to TRBJ2-2; 7 bases line up with TRBD1. CDR3 length: 15 amino acids. In germline, CDR1 is SGHRS, CDR2 YFSETQ. V shed 1 base and J 4 bases; nucleotides not matched to a gene: 4. The CDR3 protein is CASSLRQGSTGELFF. CDR3 nucleotides: TGCGCCAGCAGCTTGAGACAGGGAAGCACCGGGGAGCTGTTTTTT. The variable domain in full, completed from reference TRBV5-1 and TRBJ2-2, reads KAGVTQTPRYLIKTRGQQVTLSCSPISGHRSVSWYQQTPGQGLQFLFEYFSETQRNKGNFPGRFSGRQFSNSRSEMNVSTLELGDSALYLCASSLRQGSTGELFFGEGSRLTVL.

This chain uses TRBV15 with TRBJ2-1; 9 positions match TRBD2. Trimming removed 0 bases from V and 5 bases from J; junction bases left unmatched: 8. The CDR3 extends over 17 amino acids. Germline V lookup: CDR1 LNHNV, CDR2 YYDKDF (reference sequence). The CDR3 protein is CATSRDLTLAGHNEQFF. DNA of the CDR3: TGTGCCACCAGCAGAGATTTAACACTAGCGGGCCACAATGAGCAGTTCTTC.

The count of this clone is one. The V and J genes are TRBV30 and TRBJ1-5; 7 bases line up with TRBD1. V shed 0 bases, J shed 6 bases, and the junction held 5 bases outside the gene matches. Germline V gene sequence: CDR1 GTSNPN, CDR2 SVGIG (reference sequence). This CDR3 region has 14 residues. The CDR3 loop is CAWSVQAGGQPQHF. CDR3 sequence (DNA): TGTGCCTGGAGTGTACAGGCAGGGGGTCAGCCCCAGCATTTT.

The chain combines TRBV28 with TRBJ2-7; TRBD2 agrees at 14 bases. The V and J ends lost 5 bases and 3 bases, in that order; junction bases with no gene match: 6. CDR1 MDHEN and CDR2 SYDVKM come from the germline V gene. The CDR3 loop spans 16 amino acids. The CDR3 region has the DNA TGTGCCAGCAGTCTCTACGGGACTAGCGGGAGCTACGAGCAGTACTTC. Translated, it gives CASSLYGTSGSYEQYF. Based on the CDR3 plus reference TRBV28 and TRBJ2-7, the full variable domain is DVKVTQSSRYLVKRTGEKVFLECVQDMDHENMFWYRQDPGLGLRLIYFSYDVKMKEKGDIPEGYSVSREKKERFSLILESASTNQTSMYLCASSLYGTSGSYEQYFGPGTRLTVT.

This chain uses TRBV21-1 with TRBJ1-1. TRBV21-1 is reported as a pseudogene. This CDR3 has 15 residues. CDR3 in amino acids: CASSTQMDPRAEAFF. Here the CDR3 DNA reads TGTGCCAGCAGCACCCAAATGGACCCGAGGGCTGAAGCTTTCTTT.

The chain carries TRBV11-2 and TRBJ1-2; 8 nucleotides agree with TRBD1. Trimming took 5 bases from V and 4 from J; bases not matched to a gene: 21. This CDR3 spans 19 amino acids. Looked up from germline, CDR1 is SGHAT and CDR2 is FQNNGV. CDR3 sequence reads: CASSPNEAGTTGVGYGYTF. The CDR3 DNA sequence: TGTGCCAGCAGCCCCAATGAGGCCGGGACGACAGGGGTAGGCTATGGCTACACCTTC.

This clone was seen just once. V usage is TRBV5-5 and J usage is TRBJ2-5, with 14 bases that match TRBD2. The CDR3 runs 16 residues. Trimming removed 4 bases from V and 5 bases from J; junction bases left unmatched: 7. In germline, CDR1 is SGHKS, CDR2 YYEKEE (reference sequence). The CDR3 sequence is CASSRTSGRIEETQYF. The DNA of the CDR3 is TGTGCCAGCAGCCGGACTAGCGGGAGGATAGAGGAGACCCAGTACTTC.

This clone was counted only a few times. The chain recombines TRBV7-9 with TRBJ1-1; 7 bases line up with TRBD1. The CDR3 has 15 amino acids. V dropped 4 bases and J dropped 2; count of bases not matched to a gene: 7. Germline CDR1 and CDR2: SEHNR and FQNEAQ (reference sequence). CDR3 amino acids: CASSSWTGHNTEAFF. DNA of the CDR3: TGTGCCAGCAGCTCCTGGACAGGCCACAACACTGAAGCTTTCTTT. The full variable domain, its missing parts supplied by reference TRBV7-9 and TRBJ1-1, is DTGVSQNPRHKITKRGQNVTFRCDPISEHNRLYWYRQTLGQGPEFLTYFQNEAQLEKSRLLSDRFSAERPKGSFSTLEIQRTEQGDSAMYLCASSSWTGHNTEAFFGQGTRLTVV.